This T cell receptor (beta chain) stems from a study of cytomegalovirus exposure and HLA in healthy donors. Whole-study findings and limits: Reports indicated that the classifier achieved high specificity and sensitivity in diagnosing cytomegalovirus status.

Method: immunoSEQ multiplex PCR; TCRdb's copy keeps in-frame clones and lacks some. The sample gives 70,000 to 80,000 clones, roughly 95% of which show up once; 2.5% to 4% is in the top ten. From the approximately 120-subject validation cohort, which was separate from the approximately 700-subject first cohort, the donors were drawn. Trimming at V came to 3 bases and at J to 6 bases, leaving 2 bases not matched to a gene. The CDR3 has 13 residues. Germline loops: CDR1 SNHLY, CDR2 FYNNEI. On this clone itself: Antigen specificity is unknown.

The sequencing input was PBMCs. The gene calls are TRBV2 and TRBJ1-2, with 9 bases lining up with TRBD1. The clonotype was recovered from a woman aged 18-29 years in good health and CMV-seropositive. CDR3 protein: CASSERQGDGYTF. The CDR3 DNA reads TGTGCCAGCAGTGAGCGACAGGGGGATGGCTACACCTTC.